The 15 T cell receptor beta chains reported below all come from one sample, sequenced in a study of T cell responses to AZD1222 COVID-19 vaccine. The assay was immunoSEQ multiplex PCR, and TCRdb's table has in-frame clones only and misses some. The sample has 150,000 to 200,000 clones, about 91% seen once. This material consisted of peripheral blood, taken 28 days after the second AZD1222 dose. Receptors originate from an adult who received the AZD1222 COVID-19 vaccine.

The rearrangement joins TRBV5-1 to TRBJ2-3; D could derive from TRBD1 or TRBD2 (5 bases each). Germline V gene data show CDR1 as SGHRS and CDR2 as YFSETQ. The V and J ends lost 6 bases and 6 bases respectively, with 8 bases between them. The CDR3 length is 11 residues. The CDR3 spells CASKGTDTQYF. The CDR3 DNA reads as TGCGCCAGCAAGGGGACGGATACGCAGTATTTT. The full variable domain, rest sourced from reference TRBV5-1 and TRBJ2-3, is KAGVTQTPRYLIKTRGQQVTLSCSPISGHRSVSWYQQTPGQGLQFLFEYFSETQRNKGNFPGRFSGRQFSNSRSEMNVSTLELGDSALYLCASKGTDTQYFGPGTRLTVL.

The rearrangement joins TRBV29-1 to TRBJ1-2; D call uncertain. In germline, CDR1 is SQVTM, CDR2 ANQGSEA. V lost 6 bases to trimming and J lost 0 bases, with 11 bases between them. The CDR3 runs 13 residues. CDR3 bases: TGCAGCGTCGGATCGGTAGCTAACTATGGCTACACCTTC. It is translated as CSVGSVANYGYTF.

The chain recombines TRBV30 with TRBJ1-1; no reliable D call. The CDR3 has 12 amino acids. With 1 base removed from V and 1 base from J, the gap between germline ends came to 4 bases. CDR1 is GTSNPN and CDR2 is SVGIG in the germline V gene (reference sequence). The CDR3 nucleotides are TGTGCCTGGAGTGGAGGGAACACTGAAGCTTTCTTT. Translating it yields CAWSGGNTEAFF.

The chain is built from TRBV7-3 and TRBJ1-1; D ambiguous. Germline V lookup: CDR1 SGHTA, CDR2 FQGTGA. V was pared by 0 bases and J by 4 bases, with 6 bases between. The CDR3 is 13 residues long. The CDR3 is CASSLTGATEAFF. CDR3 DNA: TGTGCCAGCAGCTTAACTGGAGCCACTGAAGCTTTCTTT. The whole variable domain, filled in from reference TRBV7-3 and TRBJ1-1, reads GAGVSQTPSNKVTEKGKYVELRCDPISGHTALYWYRQSLGQGPEFLIYFQGTGAADDSGLPNDRFFAVRPEGSVSTLKIQRTERGDSAVYLCASSLTGATEAFFGQGTRLTVV.

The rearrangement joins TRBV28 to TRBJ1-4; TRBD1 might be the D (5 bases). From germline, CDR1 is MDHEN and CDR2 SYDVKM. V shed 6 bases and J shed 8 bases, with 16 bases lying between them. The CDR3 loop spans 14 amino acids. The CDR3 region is CASSPGTLREKLFF. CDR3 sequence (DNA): TGTGCCAGCAGCCCGGGGACCTTAAGGGAAAAACTGTTTTTT. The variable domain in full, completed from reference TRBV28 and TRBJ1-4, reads DVKVTQSSRYLVKRTGEKVFLECVQDMDHENMFWYRQDPGLGLRLIYFSYDVKMKEKGDIPEGYSVSREKKERFSLILESASTNQTSMYLCASSPGTLREKLFFGSGTQLSVL.

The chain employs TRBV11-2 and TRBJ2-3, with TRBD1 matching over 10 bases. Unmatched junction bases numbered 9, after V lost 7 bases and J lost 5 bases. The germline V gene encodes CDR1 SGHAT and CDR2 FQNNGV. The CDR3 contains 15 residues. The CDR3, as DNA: TGTGCCAGCACCCTGGGGGGACAGGGGTTAGATACGCAGTATTTT. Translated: CASTLGGQGLDTQYF.

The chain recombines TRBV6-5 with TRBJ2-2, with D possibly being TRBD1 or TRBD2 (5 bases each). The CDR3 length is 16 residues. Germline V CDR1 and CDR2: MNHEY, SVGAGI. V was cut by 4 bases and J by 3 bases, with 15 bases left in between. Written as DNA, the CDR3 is TGTGCCAGCAGTTTTACCCTGGGACCATACACCGGGGAGCTGTTTTTT. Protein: CASSFTLGPYTGELFF.

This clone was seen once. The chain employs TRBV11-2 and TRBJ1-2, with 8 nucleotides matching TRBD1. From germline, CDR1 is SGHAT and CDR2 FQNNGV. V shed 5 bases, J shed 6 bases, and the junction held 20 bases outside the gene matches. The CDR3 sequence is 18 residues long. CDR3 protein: CASSPVPGTGARDDGYTF. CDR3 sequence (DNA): TGTGCCAGCAGCCCCGTCCCTGGGACAGGCGCGAGAGATGATGGCTACACCTTC.

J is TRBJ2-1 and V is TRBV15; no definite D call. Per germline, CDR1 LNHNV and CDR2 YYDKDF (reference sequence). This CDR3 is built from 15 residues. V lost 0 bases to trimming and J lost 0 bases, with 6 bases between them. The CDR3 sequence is CATSRDSTSYNEQFF. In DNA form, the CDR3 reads TGTGCCACCAGCAGAGATTCGACCTCCTACAATGAGCAGTTCTTC. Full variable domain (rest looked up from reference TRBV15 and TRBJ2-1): DAMVIQNPRYQVTQFGKPVTLSCSQTLNHNVMYWYQQKSSQAPKLLFHYYDKDFNNEADTPDNFQSRRPNTSFCFLDIRSPGLGDTAMYLCATSRDSTSYNEQFFGPGTRLTVL.

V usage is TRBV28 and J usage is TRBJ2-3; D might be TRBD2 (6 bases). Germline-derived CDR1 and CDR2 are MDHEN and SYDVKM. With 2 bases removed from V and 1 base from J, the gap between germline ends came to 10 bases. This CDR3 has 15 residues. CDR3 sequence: CASSLTVAGTDTQYF. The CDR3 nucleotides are TGTGCCAGCAGTTTAACGGTAGCGGGCACAGATACGCAGTATTTT.

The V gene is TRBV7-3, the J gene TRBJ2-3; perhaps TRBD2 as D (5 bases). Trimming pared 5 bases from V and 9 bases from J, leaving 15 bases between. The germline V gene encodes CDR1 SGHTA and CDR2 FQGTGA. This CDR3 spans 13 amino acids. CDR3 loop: CASSDAGQRTQYF. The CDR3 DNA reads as TGTGCCAGCAGCGACGCGGGTCAAAGGACGCAGTATTTT.

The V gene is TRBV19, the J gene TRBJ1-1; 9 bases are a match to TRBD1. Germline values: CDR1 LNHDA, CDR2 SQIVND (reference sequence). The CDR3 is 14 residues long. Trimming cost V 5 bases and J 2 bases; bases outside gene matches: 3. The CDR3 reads CASSLGQGNTEAFF. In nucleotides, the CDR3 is TGTGCCAGTAGTCTGGGACAGGGTAACACTGAAGCTTTCTTT.

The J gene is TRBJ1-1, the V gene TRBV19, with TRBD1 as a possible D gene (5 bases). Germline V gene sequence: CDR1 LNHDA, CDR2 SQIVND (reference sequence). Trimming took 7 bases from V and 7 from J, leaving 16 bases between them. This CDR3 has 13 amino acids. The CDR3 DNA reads TGTGCCAGTACAATGGGTGGGGGAAATGAAGCTTTCTTT. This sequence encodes CASTMGGGNEAFF.

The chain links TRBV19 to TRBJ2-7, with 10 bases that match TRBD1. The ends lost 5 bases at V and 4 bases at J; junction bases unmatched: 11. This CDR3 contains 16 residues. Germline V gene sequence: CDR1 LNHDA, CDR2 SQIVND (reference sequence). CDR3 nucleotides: TGTGCCAGTAGTCGCCTCGCCGGGACAGGGGTATACGAGCAGTACTTC. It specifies CASSRLAGTGVYEQYF.

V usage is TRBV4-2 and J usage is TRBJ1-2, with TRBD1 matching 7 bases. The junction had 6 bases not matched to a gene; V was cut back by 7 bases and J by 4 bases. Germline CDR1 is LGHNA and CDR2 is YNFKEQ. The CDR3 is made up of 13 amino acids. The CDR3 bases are TGTGCCAGCACAAACACAGGGGTCTATGGCTACACCTTC. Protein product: CASTNTGVYGYTF.